Reported below is one T cell receptor (beta chain). Its antigen target is currently unknown. Base qualities are missing; no much larger clone stands one base away. From the cysteine up to the phenylalanine, the CDR3 has a length of 14 residues. Kept here is only the CDR3 DNA, which spans 42 bases and is read in frame from base 1. CDR1 and CDR2 (MNHEY, SMNVEV) derive from the germline V gene (reference sequence). Every donor was a healthy Caucasian. The receptor library was made with 5' RACE. Instrument used: Illumina HiSeq 2000. A universal primer binding site was introduced by template switching, and a unique molecular identifier was present in the final cDNA, enabling accurate counting of TCR cDNA molecules. Specific primers in the conserved constant-segment region were used to synthesize first-strand cDNA for the TCR alpha and beta chains. To control for contamination, every cDNA library was double barcoded, receiving both a SMART-Mk sample barcode and Illumina barcodes. TruSeq adapter sequences along with Illumina sample barcodes were introduced in two successive PCR steps. The Illumina HiSeq platform was used with custom primers to sequence TCR alpha and beta cDNA libraries. The original pipeline was this. MiGEC was used to process raw reads and extract unique molecular identifiers, and MiXCR was used to find CDR3 positions. For each individual, recombination models were inferred using an EM algorithm with the repgenHMM and IGoR tools. Shared clonotype analysis was performed with the tcR package in R, normalizing sharing by the product of cloneset sizes. To study raw recombination free of thymic and clonal selection effects, out-of-frame nonproductive sequences were analyzed. TCRdb reworked the public reads: Q25 trimming with fastp, MiXCR clone assembly, productive beta chains retained. Rows are combined by CDR3 protein, so each entry shows the most common genes and DNA. The V and J calls, along with clone size, are taken from TCRdb and not from the paper's own processing. This sample gives about 1.7 million distinct CDR3 sequences in total; less than 40% of them show up just once. Of the sample, about 0.3% is held by the ten largest clones.

The data belong to a study of identical twins (dated by TCRdb to about 2016). Concerning the study at large: The study deep-sequenced TCR alpha and beta repertoires from monozygotic twins, unrelated adults of various ages and cord blood to test whether fetal clonotypes persist. To rule out contamination, the twin experiments were replicated at different times with different library preparation protocols.

General conclusions and limits of the study: Out-of-frame TCR alpha sequences shared between twins showed an excess of low generation-probability sequences compared with coincidental sharing between unrelated individuals. Because the same donors could not be followed over many years, conclusions were based on cross-sectional statistical analysis. Fewer insertions were carried by abundant cord blood beta clonotypes, a similar but weaker trend appeared in young adult naive repertoires, and no such trend appeared in memory repertoires. The excess sharing between twins in beta out-of-frame sequences was weaker because fewer shared sequences reduced the signal-to-noise ratio. Invariant T cells such as MAIT and iNKT could partly confound zero-insertion analyses, though diverse VJ usage argued against this for most clonotypes. In monozygotic twins, recombination models systematically underestimated out-of-frame TCR alpha sharing, but the models matched the sharing seen between unrelated individuals.

The sequence was obtained from a newborn girl in good health. The V gene is TRBV27 and the J gene is TRBJ2-4; TRBD2 could be the D gene, as 5 bases match. The closer fit of TRBJ2-7 to the DNA end suggests the J call may be wrong. What was sequenced was cord blood. This receptor carries the CDR3 CASSPRGYRYEQYF. The bases read TGTGCCAGCAGTCCCAGAGGGTATCGGTACGAGCAGTACTTC.